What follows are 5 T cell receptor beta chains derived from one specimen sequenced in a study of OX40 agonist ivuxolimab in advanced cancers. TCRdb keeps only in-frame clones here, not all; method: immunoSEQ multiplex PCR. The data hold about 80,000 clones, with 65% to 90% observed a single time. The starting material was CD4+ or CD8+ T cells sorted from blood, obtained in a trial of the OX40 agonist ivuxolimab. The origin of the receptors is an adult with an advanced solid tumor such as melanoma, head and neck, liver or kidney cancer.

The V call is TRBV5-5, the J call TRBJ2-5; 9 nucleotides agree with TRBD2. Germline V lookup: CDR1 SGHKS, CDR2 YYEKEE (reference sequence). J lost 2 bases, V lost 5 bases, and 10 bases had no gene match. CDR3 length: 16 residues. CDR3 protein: CASRVGLAGPQETQYF. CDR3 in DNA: TGTGCCAGCAGGGTGGGACTAGCTGGCCCTCAAGAGACCCAGTACTTC.

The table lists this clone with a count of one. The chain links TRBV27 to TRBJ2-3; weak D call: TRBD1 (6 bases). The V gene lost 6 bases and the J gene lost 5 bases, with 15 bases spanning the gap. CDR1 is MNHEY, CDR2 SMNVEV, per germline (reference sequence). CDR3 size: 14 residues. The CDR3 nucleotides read TGTGCCAGCAGGCCACAGGGTAGACAAGATACGCAGTATTTT. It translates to CASRPQGRQDTQYF.

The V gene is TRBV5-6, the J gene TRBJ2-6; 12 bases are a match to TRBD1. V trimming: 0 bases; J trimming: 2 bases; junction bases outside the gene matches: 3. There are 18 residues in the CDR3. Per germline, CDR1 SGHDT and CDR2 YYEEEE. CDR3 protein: CASSLAGTGGPGANVLTF. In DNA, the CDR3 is TGTGCCAGCAGCTTGGCCGGGACAGGGGGCCCTGGGGCCAACGTCCTGACTTTC.

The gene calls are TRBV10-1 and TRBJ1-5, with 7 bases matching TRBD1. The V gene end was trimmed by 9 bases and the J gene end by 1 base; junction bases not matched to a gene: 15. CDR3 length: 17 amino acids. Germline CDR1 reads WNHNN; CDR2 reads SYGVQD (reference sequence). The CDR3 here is CARFLKTGKMSNQPQHF. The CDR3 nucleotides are TGCGCCAGATTCCTCAAGACAGGGAAAATGAGCAATCAGCCCCAGCATTTT.

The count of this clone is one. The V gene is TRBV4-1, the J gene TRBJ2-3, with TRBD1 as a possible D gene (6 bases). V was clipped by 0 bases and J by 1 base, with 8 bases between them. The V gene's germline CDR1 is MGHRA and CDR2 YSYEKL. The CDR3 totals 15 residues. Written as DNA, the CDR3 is TGCGCCAGCAGCCAAGAACAGGGACGCACAGATACGCAGTATTTT. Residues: CASSQEQGRTDTQYF.